The T cell receptor (beta chain) under discussion was sequenced for a study of shared clonotypes between healthy human individuals. Study details: Used for every donor were three CD4 naive, three CD4 memory, two CD8 naive and one CD8 memory plate. Study observations and caveats: Tissue TCR repertoires likely differ from these blood-only repertoires.

The authors distributed each subset's genomic DNA evenly over several immunoSEQ plates. Replicate PCRs for sorted subsets used around 190 ng DNA; this equaled about 30,000 T cell genomes. Clones were read by immunoSEQ multiplex PCR, and TCRdb kept only the in-frame ones, dropping some. This table holds a few million clones, 80% to 95% found once. Naive CD8 cells were CD45RO-negative, positively selected for CCR7, excluding terminally differentiated effector memory CD45RA+ cells. In regard to this clone: Antigen specificity is unknown.

The CDR3 runs 13 residues. The V gene lost 2 bases and the J gene lost 4 bases, with 7 bases spanning the gap. The germline gives CDR1 SGHVS, CDR2 FQNEAQ. The specimen sequenced was naive CD8+ T cells from PBMCs. This sequence joins TRBV7-8 and TRBJ2-3; the D gene is possibly TRBD2 (5 bases). This TCR came from a man between 18 and 35 years old in good health. Some clones in this sample may be carry-over from other donors' samples. Here the CDR3 reads CASSLRGSDTQYF. Here the CDR3 DNA reads TGTGCCAGCAGCTTACGCGGGTCAGATACGCAGTATTTT.